A selection of T cell receptor beta chains follows, all from one sample in a study of blood T cells in healthy people across ages. TCRdb independently ran MiXCR on the 5' RACE reads; one entry per CDR3 protein. In the table there are approximately 900,000 distinct CDR3 sequences, about 48% of which are singletons. The specimen sequenced was blood. The source of these receptors is a man in his thirties or forties in good health. Both conserved end residues are part of each CDR3. Each record gives: CDR3 length, V gene, clone size, D gene, J gene, CDR3 protein, CDR3 DNA. The D gene is left open where the match is weak. Only part of the rows carry a size: once, few, many, or a class if the clone is expanded.

length: 16; V: TRBV20-1; size: -; D: TRBD2; J: TRBJ2-5; CDR3: CSARDPASGVRETQYF; DNA: TGCAGTGCTAGAGATCCCGCTAGCGGGGTTCGGGAGACCCAGTACTTC
length: 13; V: TRBV11-2; size: -; D: -; J: TRBJ2-7; CDR3: CASSLHRSYEQYF; DNA: TGTGCCAGCAGCTTACACAGGTCCTACGAGCAGTACTTC
length: 15; V: TRBV6-2/TRBV6-3; size: few; D: TRBD1; J: TRBJ1-2; CDR3: CASIADRLYNYGYTF; DNA: TGTGCCAGCATTGCGGACAGGCTTTACAACTATGGCTACACCTTC
length: 15; V: TRBV20-1; size: few; D: -; J: TRBJ2-7; CDR3: CSARDPAELPYEQYF; DNA: TGCAGTGCTAGAGATCCGGCCGAGCTTCCCTACGAGCAGTACTTC
length: 10; V: TRBV20-1; size: -; D: -; J: TRBJ1-1; CDR3: CSARVSEAFF; DNA: TGCAGTGCTAGAGTTTCTGAAGCTTTCTTT
length: 14; V: TRBV12-3/TRBV12-4; size: -; D: -; J: TRBJ1-1; CDR3: CASSPRTSNTEAFF; DNA: TGTGCCAGCAGTCCCAGGACCTCGAACACTGAAGCTTTCTTT
length: 14; V: TRBV18; size: -; D: -; J: TRBJ2-5; CDR3: CASSPWQVGETQYF; DNA: TGTGCCAGCTCACCATGGCAGGTCGGAGAGACCCAGTACTTC
length: 14; V: TRBV11-3; size: few; D: -; J: TRBJ2-7; CDR3: CASSLSPVSYEQYF; DNA: TGTGCCAGCAGCTTAAGTCCGGTGTCCTACGAGCAGTACTTC
length: 18; V: TRBV20-1; size: -; D: TRBD2; J: TRBJ2-3; CDR3: CSARDRLAGRTRTDTQYF; DNA: TGCAGTGCTAGAGATCGGCTAGCGGGGCGAACCCGCACAGATACGCAGTATTTT
length: 14; V: TRBV9; size: -; D: -; J: TRBJ1-1; CDR3: CASSASGMGTEAFF; DNA: TGTGCCAGCAGCGCCTCGGGTATGGGCACTGAAGCTTTCTTT
length: 15; V: TRBV12-3/TRBV12-4; size: few; D: -; J: TRBJ2-5; CDR3: CASSPMPLRGETQYF; DNA: TGTGCCAGCAGCCCAATGCCCCTGAGGGGGGAGACCCAGTACTTC
length: 14; V: TRBV6-1; size: few; D: TRBD1; J: TRBJ1-2; CDR3: CASSFGQANYGYTF; DNA: TGTGCCAGCAGCTTCGGACAGGCCAACTATGGCTACACCTTC
length: 16; V: TRBV6-2/TRBV6-3; size: -; D: TRBD2; J: TRBJ2-1; CDR3: CASSYAGLAVNNEQFF; DNA: TGTGCCAGCAGTTACGCGGGACTAGCGGTCAACAATGAGCAGTTCTTC